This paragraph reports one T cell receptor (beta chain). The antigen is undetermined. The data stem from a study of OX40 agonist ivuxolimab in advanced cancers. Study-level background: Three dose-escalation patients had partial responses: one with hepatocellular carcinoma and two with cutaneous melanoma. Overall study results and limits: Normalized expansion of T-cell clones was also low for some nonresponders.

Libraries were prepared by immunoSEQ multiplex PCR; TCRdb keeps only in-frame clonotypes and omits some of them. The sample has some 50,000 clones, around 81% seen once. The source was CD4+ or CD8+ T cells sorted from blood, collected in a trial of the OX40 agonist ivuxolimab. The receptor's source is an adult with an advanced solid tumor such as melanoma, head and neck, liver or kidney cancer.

CDR3 in DNA: TGCAGCGTTGAAGATGCGGGACAGGGTGAAACCGGGGAGCTGTTTTTT. Its protein is CSVEDAGQGETGELFF. The chain joins TRBV29-1 to TRBJ2-2, with 9 bases that match TRBD1. Trimming cost V 0 bases and J 5 bases; bases outside gene matches: 7. The germline V gene has CDR1 SQVTM and CDR2 ANQGSEA. The CDR3 is made up of 16 amino acids.